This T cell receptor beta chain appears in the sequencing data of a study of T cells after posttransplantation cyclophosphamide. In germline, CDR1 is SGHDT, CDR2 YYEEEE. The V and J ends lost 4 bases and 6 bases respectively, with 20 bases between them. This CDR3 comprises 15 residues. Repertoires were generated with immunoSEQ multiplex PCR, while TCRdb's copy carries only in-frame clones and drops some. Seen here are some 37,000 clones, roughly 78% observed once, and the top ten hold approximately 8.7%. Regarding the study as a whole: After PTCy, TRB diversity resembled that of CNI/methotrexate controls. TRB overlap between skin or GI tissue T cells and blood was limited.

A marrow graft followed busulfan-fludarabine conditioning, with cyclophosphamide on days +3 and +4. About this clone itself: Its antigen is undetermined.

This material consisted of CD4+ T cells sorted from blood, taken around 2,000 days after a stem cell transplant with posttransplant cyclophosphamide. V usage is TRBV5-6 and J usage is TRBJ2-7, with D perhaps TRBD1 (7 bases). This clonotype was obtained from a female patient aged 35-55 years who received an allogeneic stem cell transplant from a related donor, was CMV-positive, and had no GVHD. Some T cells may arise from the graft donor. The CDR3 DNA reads TGTGCCAGCAGCGGCTGGGCAGGGGGGAGTTCCGAGCAGTACTTC. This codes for CASSGWAGGSSEQYF.